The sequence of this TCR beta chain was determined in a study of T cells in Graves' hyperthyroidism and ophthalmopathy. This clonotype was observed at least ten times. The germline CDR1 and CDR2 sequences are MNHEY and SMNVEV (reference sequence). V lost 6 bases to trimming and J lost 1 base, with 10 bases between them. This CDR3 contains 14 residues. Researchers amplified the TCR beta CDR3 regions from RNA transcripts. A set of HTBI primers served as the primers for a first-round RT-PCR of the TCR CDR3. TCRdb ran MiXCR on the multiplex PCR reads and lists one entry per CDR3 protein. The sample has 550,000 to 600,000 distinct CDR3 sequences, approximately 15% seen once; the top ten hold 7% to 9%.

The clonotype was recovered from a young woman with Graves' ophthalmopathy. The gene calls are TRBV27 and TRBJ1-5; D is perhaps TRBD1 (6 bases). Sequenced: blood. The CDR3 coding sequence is TGTGCCAGCAGAAACCAGGGGAGCAATCAGCCCCAGCATTTT. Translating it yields CASRNQGSNQPQHF.